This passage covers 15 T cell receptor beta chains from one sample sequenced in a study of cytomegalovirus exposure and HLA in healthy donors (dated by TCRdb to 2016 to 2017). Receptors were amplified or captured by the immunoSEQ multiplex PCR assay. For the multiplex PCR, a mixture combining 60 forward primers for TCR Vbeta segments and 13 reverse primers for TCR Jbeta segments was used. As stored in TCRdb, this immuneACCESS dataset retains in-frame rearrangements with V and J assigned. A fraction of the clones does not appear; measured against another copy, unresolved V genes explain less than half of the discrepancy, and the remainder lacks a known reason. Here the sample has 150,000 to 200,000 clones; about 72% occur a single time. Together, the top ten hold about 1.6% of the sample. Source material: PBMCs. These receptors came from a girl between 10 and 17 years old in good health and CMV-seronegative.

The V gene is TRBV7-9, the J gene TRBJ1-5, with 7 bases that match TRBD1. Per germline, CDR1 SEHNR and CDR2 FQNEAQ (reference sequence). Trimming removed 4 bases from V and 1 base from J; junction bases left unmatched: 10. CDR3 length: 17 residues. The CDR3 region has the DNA TGTGCCAGCAGCTCAAGTCACAGGGGCTTGAGCAATCAGCCCCAGCATTTT. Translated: CASSSSHRGLSNQPQHF.

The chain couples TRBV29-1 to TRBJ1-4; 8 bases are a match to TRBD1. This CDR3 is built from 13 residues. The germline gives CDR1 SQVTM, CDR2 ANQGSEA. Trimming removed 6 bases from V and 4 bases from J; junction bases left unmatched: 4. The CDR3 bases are TGCAGCGTCCAGGGGGCGGTTAATGAAAAACTGTTTTTT. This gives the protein CSVQGAVNEKLFF.

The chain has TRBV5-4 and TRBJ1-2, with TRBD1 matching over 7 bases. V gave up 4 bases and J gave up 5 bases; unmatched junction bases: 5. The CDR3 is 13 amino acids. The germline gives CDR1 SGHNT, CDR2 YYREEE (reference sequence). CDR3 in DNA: TGTGCCAGCAGCAACCCAGGGGGTTATGGCTACACCTTC. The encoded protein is CASSNPGGYGYTF.

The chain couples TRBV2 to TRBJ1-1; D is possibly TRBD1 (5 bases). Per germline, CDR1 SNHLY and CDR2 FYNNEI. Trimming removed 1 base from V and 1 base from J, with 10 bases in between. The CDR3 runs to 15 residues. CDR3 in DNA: TGTGCCAGCAGTGAAGGGCTAGGGGAGAACACTGAAGCTTTCTTT. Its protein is CASSEGLGENTEAFF.

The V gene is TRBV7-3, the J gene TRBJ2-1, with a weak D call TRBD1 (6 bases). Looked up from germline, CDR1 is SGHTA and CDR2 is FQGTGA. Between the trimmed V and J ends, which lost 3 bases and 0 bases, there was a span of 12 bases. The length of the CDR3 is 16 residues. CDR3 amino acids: CASSFFWTDSYNEQFF. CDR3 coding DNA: TGTGCCAGCAGCTTTTTTTGGACAGACTCCTACAATGAGCAGTTCTTC.

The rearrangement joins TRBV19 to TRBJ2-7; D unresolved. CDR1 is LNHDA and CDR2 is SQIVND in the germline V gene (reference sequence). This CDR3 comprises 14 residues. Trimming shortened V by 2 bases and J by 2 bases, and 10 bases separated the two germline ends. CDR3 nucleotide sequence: TGTGCCAGTAGTATACTCGGGTTACCCTACGAGCAGTACTTC. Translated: CASSILGLPYEQYF.

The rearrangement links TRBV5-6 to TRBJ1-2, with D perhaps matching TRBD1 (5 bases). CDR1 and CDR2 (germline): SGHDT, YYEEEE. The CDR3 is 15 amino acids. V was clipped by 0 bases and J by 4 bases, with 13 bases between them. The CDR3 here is CASSLGREGSYGYTF. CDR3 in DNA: TGTGCCAGCAGCTTGGGCAGGGAAGGTAGCTATGGCTACACCTTC.

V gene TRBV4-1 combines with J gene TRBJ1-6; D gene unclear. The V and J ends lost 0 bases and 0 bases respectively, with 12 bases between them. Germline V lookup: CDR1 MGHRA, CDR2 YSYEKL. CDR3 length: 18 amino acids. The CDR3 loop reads CASSQDVAGSSYNSPLHF. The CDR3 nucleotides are TGCGCCAGCAGCCAAGATGTGGCTGGGAGCTCCTATAATTCACCCCTCCACTTT.

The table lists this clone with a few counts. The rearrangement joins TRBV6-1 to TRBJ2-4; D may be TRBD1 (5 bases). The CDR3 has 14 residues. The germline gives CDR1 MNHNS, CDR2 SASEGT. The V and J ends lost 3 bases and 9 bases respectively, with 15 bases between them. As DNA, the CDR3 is TGTGCCAGCAGTGAGCAGGGTTCAAGGGGCATTCAGTACTTC. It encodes CASSEQGSRGIQYF.

The CDR3 nucleotides are TGTGCCAGCACCAGGGGTGATGTTGGGCCAGATACGCAGTATTTT. Encoded protein: CASTRGDVGPDTQYF. This chain connects TRBV9 to TRBJ2-3, with a tentative D call TRBD1 (6 bases). V lost 6 bases to trimming and J lost 4 bases, with 18 bases between them. CDR3 length equals 15 residues. Per germline, CDR1 SGDLS and CDR2 YYNGEE.

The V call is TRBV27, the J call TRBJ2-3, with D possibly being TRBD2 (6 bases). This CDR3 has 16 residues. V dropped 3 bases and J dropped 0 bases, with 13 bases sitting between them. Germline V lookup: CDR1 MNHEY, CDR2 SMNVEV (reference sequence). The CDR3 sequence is CASSLVGGRSTDTQYF. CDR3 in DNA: TGTGCCAGCAGTTTGGTAGGTGGGAGGAGCACAGATACGCAGTATTTT.

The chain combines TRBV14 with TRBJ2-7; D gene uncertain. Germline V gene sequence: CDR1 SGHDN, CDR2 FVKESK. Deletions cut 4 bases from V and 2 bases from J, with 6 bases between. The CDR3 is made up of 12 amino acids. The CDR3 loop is CASSPDAYEQYF. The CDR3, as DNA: TGTGCCAGCAGCCCAGACGCCTACGAGCAGTACTTC.

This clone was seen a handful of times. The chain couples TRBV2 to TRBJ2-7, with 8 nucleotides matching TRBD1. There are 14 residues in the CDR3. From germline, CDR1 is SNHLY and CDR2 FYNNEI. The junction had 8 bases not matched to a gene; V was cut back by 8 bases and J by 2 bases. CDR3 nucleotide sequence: TGTGCCAGCGGCGAAGGACAGGGTGCCTACGAGCAGTACTTC. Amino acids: CASGEGQGAYEQYF.

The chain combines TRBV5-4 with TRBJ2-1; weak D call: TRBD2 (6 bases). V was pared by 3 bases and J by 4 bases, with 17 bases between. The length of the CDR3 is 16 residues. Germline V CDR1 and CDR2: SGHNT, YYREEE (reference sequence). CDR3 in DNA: TGTGCCAGCAGCTCCTCGTCTCGCGGGACTTACAATGAGCAGTTCTTC. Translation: CASSSSSRGTYNEQFF. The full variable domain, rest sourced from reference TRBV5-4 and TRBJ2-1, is ETGVTQSPTHLIKTRGQQVTLRCSSQSGHNTVSWYQQALGQGPQFIFQYYREEENGRGNFPPRFSGLQFPNYSSELNVNALELDDSALYLCASSSSSRGTYNEQFFGPGTRLTVL.

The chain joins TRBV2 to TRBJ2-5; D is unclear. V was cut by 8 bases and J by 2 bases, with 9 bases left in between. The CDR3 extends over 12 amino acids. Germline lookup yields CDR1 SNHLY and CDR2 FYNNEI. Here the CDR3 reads CASCFRQETQYF. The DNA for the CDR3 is TGTGCCAGCTGTTTTCGTCAAGAGACCCAGTACTTC.